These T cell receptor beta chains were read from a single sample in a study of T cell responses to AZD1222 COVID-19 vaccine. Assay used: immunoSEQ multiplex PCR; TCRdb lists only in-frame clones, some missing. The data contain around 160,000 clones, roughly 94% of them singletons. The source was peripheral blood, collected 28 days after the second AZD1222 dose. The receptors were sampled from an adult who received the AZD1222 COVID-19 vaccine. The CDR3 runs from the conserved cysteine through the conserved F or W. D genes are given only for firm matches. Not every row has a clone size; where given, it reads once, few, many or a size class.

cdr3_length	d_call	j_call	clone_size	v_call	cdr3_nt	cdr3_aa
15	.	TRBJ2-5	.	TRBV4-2	TGTGCCAGCAGCCAAGCAGGGGGGAACCAAGAGACCCAGTACTTC	CASSQAGGNQETQYF
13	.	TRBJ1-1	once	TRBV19	TGTGCCAGTAGTATGGTGGGGAACACTGAAGCTTTCTTT	CASSMVGNTEAFF
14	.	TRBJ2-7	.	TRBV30	TGTGCCTGGAGCAGCCATCCCACCCTCTACGAGCAGTACTTC	CAWSSHPTLYEQYF
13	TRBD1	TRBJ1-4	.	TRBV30	TGTGCCTGGAGGCCGACAGGGAGTGAAAAACTGTTTTTT	CAWRPTGSEKLFF
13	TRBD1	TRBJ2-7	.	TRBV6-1	TGTGCCAGCAGAACGGGACAGGGTAGCGAGCAGTACTTC	CASRTGQGSEQYF
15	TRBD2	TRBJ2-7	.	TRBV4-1	TGCGCCAGCAGCCAACAAGCGGGACCGTCCTACGAGCAGTACTTC	CASSQQAGPSYEQYF
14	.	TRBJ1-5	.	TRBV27	TGTGCCAGCAGTTTATCGAGGTCAAGCCAGCCCCAGCATTTT	CASSLSRSSQPQHF
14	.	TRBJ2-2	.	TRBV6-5	TGTGCCAGCAGTTTCCAGGAGAACACCGGGGAGCTGTTTTTT	CASSFQENTGELFF
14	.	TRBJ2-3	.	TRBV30	TGTGCCCGGATGGGCCTAGCGAGGGGGTCTACGCAGTATTTT	CARMGLARGSTQYF
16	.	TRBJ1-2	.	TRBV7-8	TGTGCCAGCAGCCAGTCAAGTTTGGGAAGCCGCTATGGCTACACCTTC	CASSQSSLGSRYGYTF
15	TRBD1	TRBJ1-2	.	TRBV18	TGTGCCAGCTCACAATCGACAGGGGAAAGCTATGGCTACACCTTC	CASSQSTGESYGYTF
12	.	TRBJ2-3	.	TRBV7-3	TGTGCCAGCAGCTTAGAGGGGGTTACGCAGTATTTT	CASSLEGVTQYF
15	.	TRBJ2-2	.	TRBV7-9	TGTGCCAGCAGCTTAGGGACAACGAACACCGGGGAGCTGTTTTTT	CASSLGTTNTGELFF
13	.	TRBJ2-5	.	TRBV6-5	TGTGCCAGCAGTTACGGGGTTTACGAGACCCAGTACTTC	CASSYGVYETQYF
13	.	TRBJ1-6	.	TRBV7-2	TGTGCCAGCAGCTTAGCCCCCCCGTCACCCCTCCACTTT	CASSLAPPSPLHF
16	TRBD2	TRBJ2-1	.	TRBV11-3	TGTGCCAGCAGCCCACAGGGTCTAGCGGGATACAATGAGCAGTTCTTC	CASSPQGLAGYNEQFF
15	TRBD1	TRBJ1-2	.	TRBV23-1	TGCGCCAGCAGTCACTCAAGGGAGGGGGCGAATGGCTACACCTTC	CASSHSREGANGYTF